This T cell receptor beta chain is from a study of blood T cell repertoires in COVID-19. Study as a whole: The United States, Italy and Spain provided the acute and convalescent COVID-19 samples. T cells, B-cell-depleted T cells, or PBMCs supplied cDNA or gDNA.

Source study methods: The assay estimated nucleated cells by amplifying reference gene primers. Measured with immunoSEQ multiplex PCR; TCRdb has only the in-frame clones, and not every one. Clonal size and the V and J genes are those of that table, whereas D and trimming came from the DNA. This sample has 150,000 to 200,000 clones, with 93% found just once. The CDR3 spans 13 residues. Germline V gene data show CDR1 as MNHEY and CDR2 as SVGAGI. V lost 6 bases and J lost 3, with 11 bases in between. Enrollment of patients from Seattle took place during active infection, with longitudinal follow-up. The chain employs TRBV6-5 and TRBJ1-1, with D uncertain. The clonotype comes from a woman aged 55-69 years with COVID-19, enrolled during active disease. The sequenced sample consisted of peripheral blood. The CDR3 sequence is CASRDLGYTEAFF. The CDR3 coding sequence is TGTGCCAGCAGGGACTTAGGCTACACTGAAGCTTTCTTT.